The entry below describes one TCR beta chain. Its antigen is undetermined. Germline V gives CDR1 ENHRY, CDR2 SYGVKD. The CDR3 consists of 13 residues. Trimming stripped 4 bases from V and 0 bases from J, with 6 bases between. This specimen belongs to a study of a mutant IDH1 vaccine in newly diagnosed glioma. About the research overall: Patients had received radiotherapy, temozolomide, or both previously, most receiving both. Scheduled at week 35, visit V12 preceded visit V13, held at week 47.

The time point denotes: week 35, safety follow-up. Vaccination comprised doses that each held 300 ug of mutant IDH1 20-mer peptide, plus topical imiquimod. Assay used: immunoSEQ multiplex PCR; TCRdb lists only in-frame clones, some missing. The sample has roughly 52,000 clones, roughly 80% seen once; the top ten hold approximately 4%. The rearrangement uses TRBV10-3 and TRBJ2-5; D is unresolved. The source material was PBMCs, sampled from a glioma patient whose treatment included an IDH1 peptide vaccine. This receptor was obtained from a woman in her late teens or twenties with glioma. In DNA form, the CDR3 reads TGTGCCATCAGTGGGGTCAACCAAGAGACCCAGTACTTC. Amino acid sequence: CAISGVNQETQYF.